Here is one T cell receptor (beta chain) with its context. Looked up from germline, CDR1 is PRHDT and CDR2 is FYEKMQ (reference sequence). Trimming shortened V by 5 bases and J by 4 bases, and 12 bases separated the two germline ends. CDR3 size: 13 residues. The assay was immunoSEQ multiplex PCR, and TCRdb's table has in-frame clones only and misses some. Of 350,000 or so clones listed, 80% to 90% were seen once; the top ten hold around 9.3%. This entry comes from a study of blood T cell repertoires in COVID-19. Study information: Nucleic acid was either cDNA or gDNA, and it came from T cells, B-cell-depleted T cells, or PBMCs.

Sample: peripheral blood. The rearrangement joins TRBV13 to TRBJ2-7; D call uncertain. The clonotype originates from a woman younger than 45 with COVID-19, enrolled during active disease. This CDR3 reads CASSHPHSYEQYF. In DNA, the CDR3 is TGTGCCAGCAGCCACCCCCACAGTTACGAGCAGTACTTC.